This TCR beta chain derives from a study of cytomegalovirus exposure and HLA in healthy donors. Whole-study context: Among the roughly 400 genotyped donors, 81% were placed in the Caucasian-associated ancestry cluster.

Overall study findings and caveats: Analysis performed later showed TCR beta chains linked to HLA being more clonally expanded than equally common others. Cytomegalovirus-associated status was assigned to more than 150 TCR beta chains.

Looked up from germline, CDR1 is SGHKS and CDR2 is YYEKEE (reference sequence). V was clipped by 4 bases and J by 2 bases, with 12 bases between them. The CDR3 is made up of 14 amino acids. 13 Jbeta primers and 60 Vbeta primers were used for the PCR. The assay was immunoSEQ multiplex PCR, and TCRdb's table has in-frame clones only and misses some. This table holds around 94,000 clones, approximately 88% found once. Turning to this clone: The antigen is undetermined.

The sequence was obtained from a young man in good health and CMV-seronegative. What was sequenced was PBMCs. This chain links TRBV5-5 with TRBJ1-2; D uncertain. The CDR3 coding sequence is TGTGCCAGCAGCGTTGGGTCCGGGAACTATGGCTACACCTTC. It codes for CASSVGSGNYGYTF.